The 18 T cell receptor beta chains reported below all come from one sample, sequenced in a study of blood T cell repertoires in COVID-19. Clones were read by immunoSEQ multiplex PCR, and TCRdb kept only the in-frame ones, dropping some. In the table there are almost 400,000 clones, around 92% of which are singletons. Sequencing was performed on PBMCs or T cells enriched from blood (not recorded which). These receptors were collected from a woman in her 30s who had recovered from COVID-19.

This rearrangement joins TRBV12-5 to TRBJ2-5, with TRBD2 matching 9 bases. Germline assignment: CDR1 LGHNT and CDR2 FRNRAP. J was trimmed by 5 bases and V by 6 bases; bases with no gene match: 10. The CDR3 runs 15 residues. CDR3 loop: CASGSGLAGGETQYF. CDR3 DNA: TGTGCTAGTGGCTCGGGACTAGCAGGAGGGGAGACCCAGTACTTC.

The gene calls are TRBV28 and TRBJ1-3; D is uncertain. Germline V gene lookup returns CDR1 MDHEN and CDR2 SYDVKM. The CDR3 sequence is 15 residues long. V lost 7 bases and J lost 0, with 13 bases in between. The CDR3 reads CASTPAGSSGNTIYF. The CDR3 region has the DNA TGTGCCAGCACACCTGCGGGGAGCTCTGGAAACACCATATATTTT.

The chain couples TRBV10-3 to TRBJ1-1, with D perhaps TRBD1 (6 bases). V dropped 5 bases and J dropped 3 bases, with 13 bases sitting between them. This CDR3 comprises 14 residues. Germline V gives CDR1 ENHRY, CDR2 SYGVKD. CDR3 DNA: TGTGCCATCAGTCAACAGGGATTGCACACTGAAGCTTTCTTT. It specifies CAISQQGLHTEAFF.

The CDR3 spells CASSEALQGYYEQYF. In DNA form, the CDR3 reads TGCGCCAGCAGCGAAGCCTTACAGGGGTACTACGAGCAGTACTTC. The chain links TRBV5-1 to TRBJ2-7; 7 bases fit TRBD1. V was pared by 4 bases and J by 3 bases, with 10 bases of the junction left unmatched. The CDR3 is 15 amino acids. Germline V gene sequence: CDR1 SGHRS, CDR2 YFSETQ.

The chain carries TRBV30 and TRBJ1-3, with D perhaps TRBD1 (5 bases). The CDR3 runs 16 residues. With 3 bases removed from V and 0 bases from J, the gap between germline ends came to 15 bases. Looked up from germline, CDR1 is GTSNPN and CDR2 is SVGIG (reference sequence). This CDR3 reads CAWRGGRVGSGNTIYF. As DNA, the CDR3 is TGTGCCTGGAGGGGTGGCAGGGTGGGCTCTGGAAACACCATATATTTT.

The chain couples TRBV24-1 to TRBJ2-1; 8 bases map to TRBD2. There are 17 residues in the CDR3. Trimming cost V 4 bases and J 4 bases; bases outside gene matches: 11. Germline CDR1 is KGHDR and CDR2 is SFDVKD. Here the CDR3 DNA reads TGTGCCACCAGTGAACGACTAGCGAGATCCACATACAATGAGCAGTTCTTC. The encoded protein is CATSERLARSTYNEQFF.

This rearrangement joins TRBV18 to TRBJ2-6; D unclear. The CDR3 runs to 13 residues. The V and J ends lost 11 bases and 4 bases respectively, with 12 bases between them. Germline-derived CDR1 and CDR2 are KGHSH and LQKENI. CDR3 sequence (DNA): TGTGCCGGGCACCACTCGGGGGCCAACGTCCTGACTTTC. This sequence encodes CAGHHSGANVLTF.

The rearrangement links TRBV6-6 to TRBJ2-7; 7 bases agree with TRBD2. The CDR3 loop spans 16 amino acids. Germline CDR1 and CDR2: MNHNY and SVGAGI (reference sequence). The ends lost 0 bases at V and 7 bases at J; junction bases unmatched: 12. The CDR3 loop is CASSYSDRGSSREQYF. The CDR3 coding sequence is TGTGCCAGCAGTTACTCTGACCGCGGGAGTTCGCGGGAGCAGTACTTC.

The chain combines TRBV12-5 with TRBJ1-1, with a weak D call TRBD1 (6 bases). CDR3 length: 14 residues. Germline loops: CDR1 LGHNT, CDR2 FRNRAP. V lost 2 bases, J lost 3 bases, and 10 bases lay in between. This CDR3 is CASGLPPGDTEAFF. Here the CDR3 DNA reads TGTGCTAGTGGTTTGCCACCAGGGGACACTGAAGCTTTCTTT.

CDR3 bases: TGTGCCATCAGTGATATTAGCGGGGGCCCCCACTCCTACAATGAGCAGTTCTTC. Encoded protein: CAISDISGGPHSYNEQFF. J is TRBJ2-1 and V is TRBV10-3; 9 nucleotides agree with TRBD2. The J segment lost 0 bases and the V segment lost 3 bases, leaving 9 bases of the junction unmatched. The CDR3 consists of 18 residues. Germline CDR1 and CDR2: ENHRY and SYGVKD.

The chain has TRBV18 and TRBJ2-2; 9 bases fit TRBD1. The J segment lost 7 bases and the V segment lost 8 bases, leaving 8 bases of the junction unmatched. CDR1 is KGHSH, CDR2 LQKENI, per germline. The CDR3 has 14 residues. The CDR3 here is CASQRTGAGGELFF. The CDR3 DNA reads TGTGCCAGCCAAAGGACAGGGGCTGGCGGGGAGCTGTTTTTT.

The chain employs TRBV7-2 and TRBJ2-7; tentative D call: TRBD1 (5 bases). Trimming cost V 1 base and J 4 bases, with 11 bases left between them. Germline V lookup: CDR1 SGHTA, CDR2 FQGNSA. CDR3 length: 14 residues. The CDR3 loop reads CASSLVGRDYEQYF. Written as DNA, the CDR3 is TGTGCCAGCAGCTTAGTCGGCAGGGATTACGAGCAGTACTTC. The entire variable domain, with the rest obtained from reference TRBV7-2 and TRBJ2-7, is as follows: GAGVSQSPSNKVTEKGKDVELRCDPISGHTALYWYRQSLGQGLEFLIYFQGNSAPDKSGLPSDRFSAERTGGSVSTLTIQRTQQEDSAVYLCASSLVGRDYEQYFGPGTRLTVT.

This chain uses TRBV7-9 with TRBJ1-5; D might be TRBD1 (5 bases). This CDR3 region has 13 residues. Trimming cost V 3 bases and J 4 bases, with 7 bases left between them. Looked up from germline, CDR1 is SEHNR and CDR2 is FQNEAQ (reference sequence). CDR3 in amino acids: CASSFGGNQPQHF. The CDR3 DNA reads as TGTGCCAGCAGCTTTGGGGGGAATCAGCCCCAGCATTTT. The full variable domain, completed using reference TRBV7-9 and TRBJ1-5, is DTGVSQNPRHKITKRGQNVTFRCDPISEHNRLYWYRQTLGQGPEFLTYFQNEAQLEKSRLLSDRFSAERPKGSFSTLEIQRTEQGDSAMYLCASSFGGNQPQHFGDGTRLSIL.

Worth noting for this clone: Additional DNA sequences in this sample encode the identical CDR3. The chain has TRBV29-1 and TRBJ2-3; the D is unclear. Per germline, CDR1 SQVTM and CDR2 ANQGSEA. V was pared by 4 bases and J by 0 bases, with 8 bases between. The CDR3 has 13 amino acids. This chain's CDR3 is CSVAGSSTDTQYF. The CDR3, as DNA: TGCAGCGTTGCCGGGTCCAGCACAGATACGCAGTATTTT.

The chain recombines TRBV5-1 with TRBJ2-5; a possible D gene is TRBD1 (5 bases). Germline lookup yields CDR1 SGHRS and CDR2 YFSETQ. With 4 bases removed from V and 3 bases from J, the gap between germline ends came to 10 bases. The CDR3 is 13 residues long. The CDR3 is CASSTTAEETQYF. The CDR3 DNA reads as TGCGCCAGCAGCACGACAGCCGAAGAGACCCAGTACTTC.

This clone was counted a single time. The chain carries TRBV19 and TRBJ1-1; D ambiguous. Germline CDR1 LNHDA, CDR2 SQIVND (reference sequence). This CDR3 has 14 amino acids. V was shortened by 3 bases and J by 4 bases, with 12 bases between the two germline ends. The CDR3: CASSILSGSTEAFF. DNA for the CDR3: TGTGCCAGTAGTATCCTGTCTGGGAGCACTGAAGCTTTCTTT.

This chain joins TRBV4-1 and TRBJ2-7; TRBD2 matches 9 bases. V lost 4 bases and J lost 6; bases outside the gene matches: 10. The germline V gene has CDR1 MGHRA and CDR2 YSYEKL. The length of the CDR3 is 15 residues. The CDR3 here is CASSRVAGAPIEQYF. As DNA, the CDR3 is TGCGCCAGCAGCCGCGTAGCGGGAGCACCAATCGAGCAGTACTTC.

This chain uses TRBV7-2 with TRBJ2-7; D gene unclear. Germline V CDR1 and CDR2: SGHTA, FQGNSA. The CDR3 extends over 14 amino acids. The V gene lost 1 base and the J gene lost 3 bases, with 10 bases spanning the gap. The CDR3 loop is CASSLDVRSYEQYF. Written as DNA, the CDR3 is TGTGCCAGCAGCTTAGACGTCAGAAGCTACGAGCAGTACTTC.